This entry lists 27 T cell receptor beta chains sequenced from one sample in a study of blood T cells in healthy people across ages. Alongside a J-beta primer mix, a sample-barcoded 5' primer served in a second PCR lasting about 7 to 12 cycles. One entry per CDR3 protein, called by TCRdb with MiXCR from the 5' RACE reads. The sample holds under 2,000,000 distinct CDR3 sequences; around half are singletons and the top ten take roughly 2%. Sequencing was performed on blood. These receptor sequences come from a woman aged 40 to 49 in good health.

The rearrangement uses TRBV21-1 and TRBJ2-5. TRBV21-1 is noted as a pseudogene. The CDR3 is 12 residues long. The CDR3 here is CATKGLQETQYF. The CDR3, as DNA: TGTGCCACCAAGGGTTTACAAGAGACCCAGTACTTC.

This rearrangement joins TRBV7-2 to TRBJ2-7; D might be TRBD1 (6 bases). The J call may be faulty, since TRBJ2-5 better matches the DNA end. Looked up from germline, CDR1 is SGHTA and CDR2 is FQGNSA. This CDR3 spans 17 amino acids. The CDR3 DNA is TGTGCCAGCAGCTGGGGACAACGGGGAGTCGGGCAAGAGACCCAGTACTTC. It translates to CASSWGQRGVGQETQYF.

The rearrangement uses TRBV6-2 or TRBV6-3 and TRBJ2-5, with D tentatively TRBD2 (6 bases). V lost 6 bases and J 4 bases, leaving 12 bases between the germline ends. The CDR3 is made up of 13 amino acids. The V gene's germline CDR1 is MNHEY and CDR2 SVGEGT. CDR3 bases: TGTGCCAGCAGACTACTGGGAGGAGAGACCCAGTACTTC. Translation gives CASRLLGGETQYF.

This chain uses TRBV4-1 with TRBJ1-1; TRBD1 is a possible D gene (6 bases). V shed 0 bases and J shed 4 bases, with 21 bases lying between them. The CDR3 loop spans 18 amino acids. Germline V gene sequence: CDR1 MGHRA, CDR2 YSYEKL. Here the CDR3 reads CASSQDKGRGTGATEAFF. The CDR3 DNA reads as TGCGCCAGCAGCCAAGATAAGGGCAGGGGAACGGGGGCCACTGAAGCTTTCTTT.

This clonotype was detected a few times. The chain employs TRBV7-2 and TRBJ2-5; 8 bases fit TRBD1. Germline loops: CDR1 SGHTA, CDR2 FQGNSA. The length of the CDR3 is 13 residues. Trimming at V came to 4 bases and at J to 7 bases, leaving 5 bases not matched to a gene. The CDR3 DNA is TGTGCCAGCAGCTACCAGGGGGCAGGGACCCAGTACTTC. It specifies CASSYQGAGTQYF.

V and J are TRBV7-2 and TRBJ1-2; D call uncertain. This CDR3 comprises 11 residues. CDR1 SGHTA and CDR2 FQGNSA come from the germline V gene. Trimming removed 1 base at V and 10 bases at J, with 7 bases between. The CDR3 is CASSLGAIYTF. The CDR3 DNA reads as TGTGCCAGCAGCTTAGGGGCCATCTACACCTTC.

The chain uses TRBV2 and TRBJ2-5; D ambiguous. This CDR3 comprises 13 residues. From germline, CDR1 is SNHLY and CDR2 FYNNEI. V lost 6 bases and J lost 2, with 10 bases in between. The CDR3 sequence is CASRLSNQETQYF. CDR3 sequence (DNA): TGTGCCAGCAGGCTTAGTAATCAAGAGACCCAGTACTTC. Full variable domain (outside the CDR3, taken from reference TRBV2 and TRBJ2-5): EPEVTQTPSHQVTQMGQEVILRCVPISNHLYFYWYRQILGQKVEFLVSFYNNEISEKSEIFDDQFSVERPDGSNFTLKIRSTKLEDSAMYFCASRLSNQETQYFGPGTRLLVL.

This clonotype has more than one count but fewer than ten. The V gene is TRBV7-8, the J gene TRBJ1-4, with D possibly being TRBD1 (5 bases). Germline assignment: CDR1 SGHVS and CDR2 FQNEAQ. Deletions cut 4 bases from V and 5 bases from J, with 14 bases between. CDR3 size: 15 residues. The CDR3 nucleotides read TGTGCCAGCAGCTCTTACGGAGGGGAGAATGAAAAACTGTTTTTT. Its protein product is CASSSYGGENEKLFF.

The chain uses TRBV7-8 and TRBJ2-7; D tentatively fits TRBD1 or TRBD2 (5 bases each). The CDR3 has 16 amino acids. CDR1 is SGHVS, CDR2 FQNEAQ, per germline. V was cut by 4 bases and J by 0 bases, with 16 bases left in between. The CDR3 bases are TGTGCCAGCAGCTATCGCACGGGGCTGAGCTCCTACGAGCAGTACTTC. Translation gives CASSYRTGLSSYEQYF.

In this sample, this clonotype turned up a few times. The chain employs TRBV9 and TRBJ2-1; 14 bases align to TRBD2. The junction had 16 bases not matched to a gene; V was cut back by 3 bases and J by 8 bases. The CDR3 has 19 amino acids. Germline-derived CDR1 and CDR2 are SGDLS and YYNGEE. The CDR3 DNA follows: TGTGCCAGCAGCGCACGGCCGGGACTAGCGGGGGTAGGGGATCATGAGCAGTTCTTC. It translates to CASSARPGLAGVGDHEQFF.

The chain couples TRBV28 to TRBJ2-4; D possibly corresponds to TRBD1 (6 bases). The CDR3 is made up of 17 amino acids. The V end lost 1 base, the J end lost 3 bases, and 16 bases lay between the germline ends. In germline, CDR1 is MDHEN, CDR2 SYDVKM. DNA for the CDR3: TGTGCCAGCAGTTTATCACTACAGGGTTTACTCAAAAACATTCAGTACTTC. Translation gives CASSLSLQGLLKNIQYF.

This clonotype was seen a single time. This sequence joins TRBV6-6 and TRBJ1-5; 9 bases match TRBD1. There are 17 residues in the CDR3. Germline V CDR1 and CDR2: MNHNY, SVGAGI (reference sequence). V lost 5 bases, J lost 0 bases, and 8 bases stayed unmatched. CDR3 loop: CASSPGQGVYSNQPQHF. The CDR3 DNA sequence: TGTGCCAGCAGTCCGGGACAGGGAGTATATAGCAATCAGCCCCAGCATTTT.

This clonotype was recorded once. The DNA of the CDR3 is TGTGCCAGCAGCTTGGACAGGGGTCCTACCTGCGAGCAGTACTTC. Amino acid sequence: CASSLDRGPTCEQYF. The gene calls are TRBV5-4 and TRBJ2-5; TRBD1 matches 7 bases. The DNA end is a closer match to TRBJ2-7, so the J assignment may be wrong. The length of the CDR3 is 15 residues. CDR1 and CDR2 from the germline V gene are SGHNT and YYREEE (reference sequence).

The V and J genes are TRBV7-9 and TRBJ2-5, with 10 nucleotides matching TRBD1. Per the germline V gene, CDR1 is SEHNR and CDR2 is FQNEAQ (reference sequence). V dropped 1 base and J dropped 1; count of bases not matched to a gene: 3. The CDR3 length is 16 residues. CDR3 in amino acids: CASSLGDRGTQETQYF. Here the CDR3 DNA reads TGTGCCAGCAGCTTAGGGGACAGGGGTACCCAAGAGACCCAGTACTTC. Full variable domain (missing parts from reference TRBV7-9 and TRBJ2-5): DTGVSQNPRHKITKRGQNVTFRCDPISEHNRLYWYRQTLGQGPEFLTYFQNEAQLEKSRLLSDRFSAERPKGSFSTLEIQRTEQGDSAMYLCASSLGDRGTQETQYFGPGTRLLVL.

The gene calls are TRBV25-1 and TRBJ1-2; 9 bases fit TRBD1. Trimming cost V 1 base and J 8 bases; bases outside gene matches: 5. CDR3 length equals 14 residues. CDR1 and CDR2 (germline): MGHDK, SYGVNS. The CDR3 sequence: CASSESQGAQGYTF. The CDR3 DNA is TGTGCCAGCAGTGAATCACAGGGGGCGCAGGGCTACACCTTC.

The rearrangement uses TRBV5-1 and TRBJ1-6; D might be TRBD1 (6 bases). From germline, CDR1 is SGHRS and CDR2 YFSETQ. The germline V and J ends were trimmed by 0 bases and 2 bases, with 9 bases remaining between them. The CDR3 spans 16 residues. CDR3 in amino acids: CASSLGTVPYNSPLHF. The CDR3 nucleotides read TGCGCCAGCAGCTTGGGGACAGTACCCTATAATTCACCCCTCCACTTT.

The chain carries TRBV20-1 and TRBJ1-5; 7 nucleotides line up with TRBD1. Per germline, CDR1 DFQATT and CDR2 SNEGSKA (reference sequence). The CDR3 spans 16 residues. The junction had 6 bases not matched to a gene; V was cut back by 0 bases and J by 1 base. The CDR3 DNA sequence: TGCAGTGCTAGAGATCGAGGGGGCCGGAGCAATCAGCCCCAGCATTTT. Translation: CSARDRGGRSNQPQHF.

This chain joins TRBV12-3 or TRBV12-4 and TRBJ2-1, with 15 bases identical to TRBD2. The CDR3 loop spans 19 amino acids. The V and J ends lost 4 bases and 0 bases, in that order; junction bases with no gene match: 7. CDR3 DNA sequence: TGTGCCAGCAGTTCCCCGGGACTAGCGGGGGGAATCTCCTACAATGAGCAGTTCTTC. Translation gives CASSSPGLAGGISYNEQFF.

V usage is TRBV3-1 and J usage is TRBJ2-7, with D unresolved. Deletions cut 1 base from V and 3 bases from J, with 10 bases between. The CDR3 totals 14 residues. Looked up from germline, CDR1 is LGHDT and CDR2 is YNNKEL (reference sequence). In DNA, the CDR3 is TGTGCCAGCAGCCAAGTGTCAGAACTCTACGAGCAGTACTTC. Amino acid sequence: CASSQVSELYEQYF.

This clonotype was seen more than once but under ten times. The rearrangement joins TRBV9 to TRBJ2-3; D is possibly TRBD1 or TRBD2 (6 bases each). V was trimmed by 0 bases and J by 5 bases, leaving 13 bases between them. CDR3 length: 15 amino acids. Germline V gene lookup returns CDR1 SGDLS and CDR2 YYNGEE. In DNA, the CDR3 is TGTGCCAGCAGCGTAGTGGGGGGCAAGAAAGATACGCAGTATTTT. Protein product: CASSVVGGKKDTQYF.

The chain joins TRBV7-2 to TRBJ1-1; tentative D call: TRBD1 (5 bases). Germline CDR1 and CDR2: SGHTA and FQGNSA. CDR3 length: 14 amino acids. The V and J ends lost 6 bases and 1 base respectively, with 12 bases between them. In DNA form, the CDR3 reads TGTGCCAGCAGACGGGACGGGAGGAACACTGAAGCTTTCTTT. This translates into CASRRDGRNTEAFF. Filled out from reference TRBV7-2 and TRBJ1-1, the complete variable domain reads GAGVSQSPSNKVTEKGKDVELRCDPISGHTALYWYRQSLGQGLEFLIYFQGNSAPDKSGLPSDRFSAERTGGSVSTLTIQRTQQEDSAVYLCASRRDGRNTEAFFGQGTRLTVV.

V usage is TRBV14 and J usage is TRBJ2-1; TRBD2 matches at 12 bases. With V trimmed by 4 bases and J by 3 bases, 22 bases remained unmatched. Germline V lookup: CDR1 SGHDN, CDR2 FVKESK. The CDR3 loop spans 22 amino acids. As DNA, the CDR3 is TGTGCCAGCAGCCCAAATCCCGTCACTAGCGGGGGGCCTCAAGGCTACTACAATGAGCAGTTCTTC. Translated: CASSPNPVTSGGPQGYYNEQFF.

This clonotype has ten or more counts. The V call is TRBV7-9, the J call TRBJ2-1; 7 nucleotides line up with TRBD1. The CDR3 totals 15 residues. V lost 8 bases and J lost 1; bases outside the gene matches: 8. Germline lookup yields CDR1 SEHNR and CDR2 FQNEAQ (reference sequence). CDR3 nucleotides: TGTGCCAGCTCACCACAGGGGATATCCTACAATGAGCAGTTCTTC. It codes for CASSPQGISYNEQFF.

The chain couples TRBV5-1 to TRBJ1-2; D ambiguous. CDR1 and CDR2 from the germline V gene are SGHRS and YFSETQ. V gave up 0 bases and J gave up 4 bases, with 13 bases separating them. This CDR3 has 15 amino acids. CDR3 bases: TGCGCCAGCAGCTTGGATAACAGTGGGCCCTATGGCTACACCTTC. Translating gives CASSLDNSGPYGYTF.

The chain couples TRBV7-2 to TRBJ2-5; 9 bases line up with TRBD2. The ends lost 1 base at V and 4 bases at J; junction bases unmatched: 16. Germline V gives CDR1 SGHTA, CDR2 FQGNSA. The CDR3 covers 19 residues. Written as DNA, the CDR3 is TGTGCCAGCAGCTTAGGGCCGGGTACAGCGGGGGGTTCCGGAGAGACCCAGTACTTC. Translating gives CASSLGPGTAGGSGETQYF.

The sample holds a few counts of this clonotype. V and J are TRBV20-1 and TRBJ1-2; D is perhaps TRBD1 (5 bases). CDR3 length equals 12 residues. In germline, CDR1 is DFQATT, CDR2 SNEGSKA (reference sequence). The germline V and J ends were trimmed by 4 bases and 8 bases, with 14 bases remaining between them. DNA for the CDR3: TGCAGTGCTACCGGTTGGGGGGGAGGCTACACCTTC. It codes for CSATGWGGGYTF.

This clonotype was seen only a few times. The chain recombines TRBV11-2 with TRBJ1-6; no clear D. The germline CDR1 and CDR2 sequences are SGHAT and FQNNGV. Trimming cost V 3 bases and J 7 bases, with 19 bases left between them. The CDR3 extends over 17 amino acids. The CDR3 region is CASSFNPGPGRNSPLHF. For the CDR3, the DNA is TGTGCCAGCAGCTTCAACCCGGGTCCGGGGAGGAATTCACCCCTCCACTTT. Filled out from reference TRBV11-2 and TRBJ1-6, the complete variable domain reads EAGVAQSPRYKIIEKRQSVAFWCNPISGHATLYWYQQILGQGPKLLIQFQNNGVVDDSQLPKDRFSAERLKGVDSTLKIQPAKLEDSAVYLCASSFNPGPGRNSPLHFGNGTRLTVT.